The sample holds a few counts of the clone carrying this T cell receptor beta chain. This sample was taken from a study of blood T cell repertoires in COVID-19. The CDR3 is 13 amino acids. V shed 7 bases and J shed 3 bases, with 10 bases lying between them. Germline values: CDR1 LNHDA, CDR2 SQIVND (reference sequence). As originally analysed: It was from reference gene primer amplification that nucleated cell counts were estimated. TCRdb keeps only in-frame clones here, not all; method: immunoSEQ multiplex PCR. Clone size and V and J calls were adopted from that table, with D and trimming inferred from the DNA. This sample yields 70,000 to 95,000 clones, of which under 90% are seen a single time; over 10% belongs to the top ten.

What was sequenced was peripheral blood. The chain joins TRBV19 to TRBJ1-5, with D perhaps TRBD1 (6 bases). The source of this sequence is a human donor in a cohort sampled during active COVID-19. The CDR3 nucleotides are TGTGCCAGTAACAGGGAACTCAATCAGCCCCAGCATTTT. The encoded protein is CASNRELNQPQHF.